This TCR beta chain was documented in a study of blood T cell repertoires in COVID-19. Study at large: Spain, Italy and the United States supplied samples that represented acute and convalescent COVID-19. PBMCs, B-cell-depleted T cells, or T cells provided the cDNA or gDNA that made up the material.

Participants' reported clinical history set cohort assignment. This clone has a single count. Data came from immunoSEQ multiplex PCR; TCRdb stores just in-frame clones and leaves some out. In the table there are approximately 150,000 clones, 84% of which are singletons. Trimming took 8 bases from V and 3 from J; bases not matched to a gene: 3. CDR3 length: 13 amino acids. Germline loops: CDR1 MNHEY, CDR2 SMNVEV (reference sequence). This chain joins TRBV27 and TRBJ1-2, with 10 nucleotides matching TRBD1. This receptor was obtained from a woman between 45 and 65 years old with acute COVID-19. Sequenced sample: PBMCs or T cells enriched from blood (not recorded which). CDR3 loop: CASRTGGHYGYTF. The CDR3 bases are TGTGCCAGCCGGACAGGGGGGCACTATGGCTACACCTTC.